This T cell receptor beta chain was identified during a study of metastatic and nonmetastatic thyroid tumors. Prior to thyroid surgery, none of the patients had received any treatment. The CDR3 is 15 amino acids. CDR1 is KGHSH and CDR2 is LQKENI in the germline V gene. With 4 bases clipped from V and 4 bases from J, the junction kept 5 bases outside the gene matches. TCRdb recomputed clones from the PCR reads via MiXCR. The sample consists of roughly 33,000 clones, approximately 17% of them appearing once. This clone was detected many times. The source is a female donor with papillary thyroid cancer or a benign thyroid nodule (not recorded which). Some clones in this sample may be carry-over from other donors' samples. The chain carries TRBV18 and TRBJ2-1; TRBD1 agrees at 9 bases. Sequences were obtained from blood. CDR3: CASSQRQGVYNEQFF. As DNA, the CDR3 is TGTGCCAGCTCACAAAGACAGGGGGTTTACAATGAGCAGTTCTTC.